This TCR beta chain was identified during a study of T cells after yellow fever vaccination. Study information: Researchers used SMART-Seq v4 Ultra Low Input to prepare fractions that had low cell numbers.

This CDR3 has 11 residues. Trimming cost V 6 bases and J 5 bases, with 7 bases left between them. Per the germline V gene, CDR1 is WSHSY and CDR2 is SAAADI. One entry per CDR3 protein, called by TCRdb with MiXCR from the 5' RACE reads. The data hold 310,000 or so distinct CDR3 sequences, with around 6.8% observed a single time. This clonotype showed up just a few times. The clonotype comes from a man aged 18-30 years who received the YFV17D yellow fever vaccine. The chain carries TRBV10-2 and TRBJ1-1; no clear D gene. The source material was PBMCs, sampled about 49 days after the first yellow fever vaccination. CDR3 nucleotides: TGCGCCAGCAGAGCGGGTACTGAAGCTTTCTTT. It translates to CASRAGTEAFF.